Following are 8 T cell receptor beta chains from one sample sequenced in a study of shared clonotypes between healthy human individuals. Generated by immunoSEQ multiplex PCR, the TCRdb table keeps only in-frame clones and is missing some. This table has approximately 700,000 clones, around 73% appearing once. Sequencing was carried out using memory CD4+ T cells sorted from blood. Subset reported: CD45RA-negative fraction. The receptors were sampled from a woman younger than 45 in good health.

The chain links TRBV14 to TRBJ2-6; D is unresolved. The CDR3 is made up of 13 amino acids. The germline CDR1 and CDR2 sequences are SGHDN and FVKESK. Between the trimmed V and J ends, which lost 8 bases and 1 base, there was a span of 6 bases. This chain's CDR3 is CASAASGANVLTF. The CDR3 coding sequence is TGTGCCAGCGCTGCATCTGGGGCCAACGTCCTGACTTTC.

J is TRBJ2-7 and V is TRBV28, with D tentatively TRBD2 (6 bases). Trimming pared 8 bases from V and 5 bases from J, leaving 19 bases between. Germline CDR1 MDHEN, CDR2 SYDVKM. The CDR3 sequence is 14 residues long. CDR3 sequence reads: CASGSIGSFDEQYF. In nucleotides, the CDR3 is TGTGCCAGCGGAAGTATCGGGAGTTTCGACGAGCAGTACTTC.

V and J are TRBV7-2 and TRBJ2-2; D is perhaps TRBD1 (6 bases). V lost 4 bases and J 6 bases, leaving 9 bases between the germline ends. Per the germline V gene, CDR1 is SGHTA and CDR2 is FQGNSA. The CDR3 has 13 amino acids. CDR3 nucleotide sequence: TGTGCCAGCAGCTCTGACAGGTCCGGGGAGCTGTTTTTT. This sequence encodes CASSSDRSGELFF. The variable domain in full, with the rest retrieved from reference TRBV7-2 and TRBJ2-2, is GAGVSQSPSNKVTEKGKDVELRCDPISGHTALYWYRQSLGQGLEFLIYFQGNSAPDKSGLPSDRFSAERTGGSVSTLTIQRTQQEDSAVYLCASSSDRSGELFFGEGSRLTVL.

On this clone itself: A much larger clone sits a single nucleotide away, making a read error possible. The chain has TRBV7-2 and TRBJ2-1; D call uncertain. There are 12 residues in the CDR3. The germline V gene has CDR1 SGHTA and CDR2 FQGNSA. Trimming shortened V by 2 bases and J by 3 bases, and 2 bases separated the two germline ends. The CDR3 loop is CASSLYYNEQFF. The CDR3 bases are TGTGCCAGCAGCTTATACTACAATGAGCAGTTCTTC.

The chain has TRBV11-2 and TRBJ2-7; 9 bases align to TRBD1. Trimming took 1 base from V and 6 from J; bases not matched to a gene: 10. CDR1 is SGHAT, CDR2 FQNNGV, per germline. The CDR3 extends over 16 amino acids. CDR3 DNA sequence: TGTGCCAGCAGCTTAGCTGGGACAGGGAGTTCGGGCGAGCAGTACTTC. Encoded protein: CASSLAGTGSSGEQYF.

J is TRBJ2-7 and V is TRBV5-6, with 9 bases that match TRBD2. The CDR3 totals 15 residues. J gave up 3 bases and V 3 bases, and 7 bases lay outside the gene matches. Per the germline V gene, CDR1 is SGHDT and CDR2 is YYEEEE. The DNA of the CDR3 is TGTGCCAGCAGCTACGGCCGTAGCGGGAGCTACGAGCAGTACTTC. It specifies CASSYGRSGSYEQYF.

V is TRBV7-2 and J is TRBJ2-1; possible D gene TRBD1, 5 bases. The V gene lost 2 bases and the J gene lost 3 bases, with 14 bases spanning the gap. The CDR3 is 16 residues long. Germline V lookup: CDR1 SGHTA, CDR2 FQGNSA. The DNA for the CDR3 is TGTGCCAGCAGCTTATGTACAAGACAGTGCTACAATGAGCAGTTCTTC. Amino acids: CASSLCTRQCYNEQFF.

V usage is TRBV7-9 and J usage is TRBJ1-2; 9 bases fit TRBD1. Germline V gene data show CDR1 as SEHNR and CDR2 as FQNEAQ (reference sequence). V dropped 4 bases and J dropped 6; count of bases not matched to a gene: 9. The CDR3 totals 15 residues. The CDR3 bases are TGTGCCAGCAGCTCGGGACAGGGATCAATAGATGGCTACACCTTC. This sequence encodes CASSSGQGSIDGYTF.